Given below is one T cell receptor (beta chain) in context. These data are taken from a study of blood T cell repertoires in COVID-19. At the level of the study: Sites in the United States, Italy and Spain provided acute and convalescent COVID-19 samples. From T cells, B-cell-depleted T cells, or PBMCs came the material, which was cDNA or gDNA.

In the study's own analysis: Estimates of nucleated cell counts were drawn from the amplification of reference gene primers. Sequencing used immunoSEQ multiplex PCR; TCRdb keeps in-frame clones, though not all of them. That table gives V, J and clone size, and the DNA gave D and trimming. The top ten clones hold about 1% of a sample with around 380,000 clones, 81% of them seen once. The clonotype originates from a human donor with acute or convalescent COVID-19. The donor label of this sample is uncertain. Sequenced: peripheral blood.

The CDR3 nucleotides read TGTGCCAGCAGTAAACAGATTCCAGATACGCAGTATTTT. It yields the protein CASSKQIPDTQYF. J is TRBJ2-3 and V is TRBV6-5; unclear D gene. V was clipped by 5 bases and J by 4 bases, with 10 bases between them. Germline CDR1 reads MNHEY; CDR2 reads SVGAGI. The CDR3 runs to 13 residues.